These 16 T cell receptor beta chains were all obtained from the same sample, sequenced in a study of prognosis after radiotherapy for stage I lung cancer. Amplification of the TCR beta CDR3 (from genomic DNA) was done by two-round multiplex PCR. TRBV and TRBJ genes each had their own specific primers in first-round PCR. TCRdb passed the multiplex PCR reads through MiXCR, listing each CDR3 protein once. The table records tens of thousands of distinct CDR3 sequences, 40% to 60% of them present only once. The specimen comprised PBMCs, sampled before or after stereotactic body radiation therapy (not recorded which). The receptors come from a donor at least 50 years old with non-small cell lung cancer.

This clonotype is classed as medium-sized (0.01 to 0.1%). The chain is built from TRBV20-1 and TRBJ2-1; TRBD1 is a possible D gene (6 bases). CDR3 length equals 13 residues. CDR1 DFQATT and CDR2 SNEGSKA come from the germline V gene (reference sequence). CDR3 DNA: TGCACACTGCAACAGGGTTCAAAGAATGAGCAGTTCTTC. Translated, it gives CTLQQGSKNEQFF.

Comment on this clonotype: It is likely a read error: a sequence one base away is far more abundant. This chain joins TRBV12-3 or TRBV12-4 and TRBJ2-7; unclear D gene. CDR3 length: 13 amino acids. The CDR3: CASSYLSPYDQYF. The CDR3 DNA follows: TGTGCCAGCAGTTACCTGTCCCCCTACGATCAGTACTTC.

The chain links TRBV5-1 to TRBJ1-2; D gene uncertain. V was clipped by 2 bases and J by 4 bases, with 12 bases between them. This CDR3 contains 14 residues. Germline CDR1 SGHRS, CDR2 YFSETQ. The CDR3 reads CASSFTPVVYGYTF. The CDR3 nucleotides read TGCGCCAGCAGCTTCACTCCGGTTGTCTATGGCTACACCTTC.

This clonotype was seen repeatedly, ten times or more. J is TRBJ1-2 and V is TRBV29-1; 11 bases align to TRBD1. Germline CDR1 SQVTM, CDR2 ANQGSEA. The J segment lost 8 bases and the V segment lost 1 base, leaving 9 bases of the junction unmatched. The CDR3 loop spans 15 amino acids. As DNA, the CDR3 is TGCAGCGTTGAAGCACCGGGACAGGGGGGAGGAGGCTACACCTTC. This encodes CSVEAPGQGGGGYTF.

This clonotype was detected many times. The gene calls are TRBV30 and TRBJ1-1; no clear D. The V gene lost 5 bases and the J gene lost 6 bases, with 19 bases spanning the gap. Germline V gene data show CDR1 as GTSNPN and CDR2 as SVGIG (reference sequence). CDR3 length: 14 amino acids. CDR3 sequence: CAWRRVGSVAEAFF. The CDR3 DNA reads TGTGCCTGGCGGAGGGTAGGGTCCGTCGCTGAAGCTTTCTTT.

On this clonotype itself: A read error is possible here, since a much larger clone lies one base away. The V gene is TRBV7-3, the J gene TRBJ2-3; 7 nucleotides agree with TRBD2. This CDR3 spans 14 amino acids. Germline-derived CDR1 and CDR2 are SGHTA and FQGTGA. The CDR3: CAISRAGSTDTQYF. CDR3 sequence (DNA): TGTGCCATCAGCCGAGCGGGATCCACAGATACGCAGTATTTT.

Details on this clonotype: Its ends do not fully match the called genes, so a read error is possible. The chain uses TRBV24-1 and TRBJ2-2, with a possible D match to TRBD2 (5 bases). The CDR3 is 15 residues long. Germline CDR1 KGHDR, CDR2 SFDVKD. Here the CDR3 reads CATSDSTANTGEPFF. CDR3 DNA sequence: TGTGCCACCAGTGACTCTACAGCGAACACCGGGGAGCCGTTTTTT.

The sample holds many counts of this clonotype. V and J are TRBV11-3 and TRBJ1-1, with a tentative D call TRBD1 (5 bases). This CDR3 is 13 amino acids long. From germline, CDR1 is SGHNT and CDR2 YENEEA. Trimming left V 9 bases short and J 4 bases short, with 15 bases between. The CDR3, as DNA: TGTGCCAGTCAAAGGGGAGGGTTCACTGAAGCTTTCTTT. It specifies CASQRGGFTEAFF.

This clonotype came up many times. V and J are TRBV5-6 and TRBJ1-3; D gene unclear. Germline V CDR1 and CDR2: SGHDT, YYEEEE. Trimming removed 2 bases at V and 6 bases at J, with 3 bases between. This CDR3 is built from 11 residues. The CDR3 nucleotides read TGTGCCAGCAGCTTAAAAAACACCATATATTTT. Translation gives CASSLKNTIYF.

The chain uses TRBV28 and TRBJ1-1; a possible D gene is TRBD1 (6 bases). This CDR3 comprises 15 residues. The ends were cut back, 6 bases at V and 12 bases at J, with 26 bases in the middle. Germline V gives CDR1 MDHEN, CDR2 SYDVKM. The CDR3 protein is CASRSGGLANTESFF. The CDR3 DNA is TGTGCCAGCAGGTCCGGGGGGCTGGCGAACACCGAATCTTTCTTT.

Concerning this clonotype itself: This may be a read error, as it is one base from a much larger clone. The CDR3 here is CASGFAGTWGYEQYF. As DNA, the CDR3 is TGTGCCAGCGGTTTCGCGGGGACATGGGGGTACGAGCAGTACTTC. The chain joins TRBV6-2 or TRBV6-3 to TRBJ2-7; the D gene could be TRBD1 or TRBD2 (6 bases each). The CDR3 extends over 15 amino acids. Germline assignment: CDR1 MNHEY and CDR2 SVGEGT. The germline V and J ends were trimmed by 8 bases and 4 bases, with 21 bases remaining between them.

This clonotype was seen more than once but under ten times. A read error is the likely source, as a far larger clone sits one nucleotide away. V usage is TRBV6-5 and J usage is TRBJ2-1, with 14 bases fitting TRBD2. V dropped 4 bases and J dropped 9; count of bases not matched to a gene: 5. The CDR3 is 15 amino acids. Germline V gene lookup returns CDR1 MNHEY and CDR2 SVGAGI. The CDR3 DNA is TGTGCCAGCAGTTTGACTAGCGGGAGGGCCGGTGAGCAGTTCTTC. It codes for CASSLTSGRAGEQFF.

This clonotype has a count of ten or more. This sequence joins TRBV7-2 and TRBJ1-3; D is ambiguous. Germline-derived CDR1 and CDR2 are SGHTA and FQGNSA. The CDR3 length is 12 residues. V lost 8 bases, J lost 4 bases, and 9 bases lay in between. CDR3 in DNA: TGTGCCAGCCGTCTCCCGGGAAACACCATATATTTT. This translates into CASRLPGNTIYF.

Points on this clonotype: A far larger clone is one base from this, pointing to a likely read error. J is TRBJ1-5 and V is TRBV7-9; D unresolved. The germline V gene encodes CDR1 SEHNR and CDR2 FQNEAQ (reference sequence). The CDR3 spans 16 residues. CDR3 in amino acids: CASSLYRHLSNRPQHF. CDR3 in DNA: TGTGCCAGCAGCTTATATCGTCACCTGAGCAATCGGCCCCAGCATTTT.

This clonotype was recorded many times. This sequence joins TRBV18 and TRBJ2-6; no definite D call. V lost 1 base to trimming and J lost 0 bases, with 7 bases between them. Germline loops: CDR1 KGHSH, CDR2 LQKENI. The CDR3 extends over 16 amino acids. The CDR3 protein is CASSPRVDSGANVLTF. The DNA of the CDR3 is TGTGCCAGCTCACCACGGGTCGACTCTGGGGCCAACGTCCTGACTTTC.

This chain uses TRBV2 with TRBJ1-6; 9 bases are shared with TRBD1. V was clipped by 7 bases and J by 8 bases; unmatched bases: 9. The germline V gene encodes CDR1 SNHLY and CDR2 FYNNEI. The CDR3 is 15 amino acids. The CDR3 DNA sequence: TGTGCCAGCATCCCGGGACAGGGCTTAGATTCACCCCTCCACTTT. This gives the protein CASIPGQGLDSPLHF.